The sample holds many counts of the clone carrying this T cell receptor beta chain. Its antigen is undetermined. Tagging with unique molecular identifiers was applied to individual cDNA molecules. TCRdb re-called the 5' RACE reads with MiXCR, one entry per CDR3 protein. This sample has about 40,000 distinct CDR3 sequences, with more than 4.5% found just once. CDR3 size: 14 residues. The V end lost 3 bases, the J end lost 9 bases, and 12 bases lay between the germline ends. Looked up from germline, CDR1 is MDHEN and CDR2 is SYDVKM. This entry belongs to a study of early T cells in non-severe SARS-CoV-2 infection. Overall study context: Chains stayed unpaired after sequencing of bulk RNA from unsorted whole blood. Study-wide results and caveats: Matches to VDJdb favored anti-spike CD8 responses and missed private and CD4 specificities.

The chain carries TRBV28 and TRBJ1-6; no clear D gene. Source: whole blood, taken at baseline. The receptor was derived from an adult who was a healthcare worker with PCR-confirmed SARS-CoV-2 infection or an uninfected control (not recorded which). CDR3 in amino acids: CASSFRRAASPLHF. The CDR3 nucleotides are TGTGCCAGCAGTTTTCGGCGGGCGGCTTCACCCCTCCACTTT. Full variable domain (rest looked up from reference TRBV28 and TRBJ1-6): DVKVTQSSRYLVKRTGEKVFLECVQDMDHENMFWYRQDPGLGLRLIYFSYDVKMKEKGDIPEGYSVSREKKERFSLILESASTNQTSMYLCASSFRRAASPLHFGNGTRLTVT.